This TCR beta chain was obtained from a study of T-cell reconstitution after alpha-beta-depleted transplantation in children. Whole-study findings and limits: T-cell counts and diversity were attributed mostly to newly produced T cells one year after transplant.

A remark on this clonotype: Its specificity is unknown.

Unique molecular identifiers were used to barcode this TCRbeta library. TCRdb redid the calling of the PCR reads with MiXCR, one entry per CDR3 protein. This sample has hundreds of thousands of distinct CDR3 sequences, with 15% to 20% found just once. Germline V gene lookup returns CDR1 SGHDT and CDR2 YYEEEE. Between the trimmed V and J ends, which lost 4 bases and 7 bases, there was a span of 16 bases. CDR3 length: 14 residues. The clonotype comes from a boy under three years old who had a stem cell transplant for Wiskott-Aldrich syndrome, so the T cells may come from the graft donor. Sample: PBMCs, mostly from graft donor cells, taken 360 days after TCRalphabeta/CD19-depleted stem cell transplant. The chain combines TRBV5-6 with TRBJ2-3, with D perhaps TRBD2 (5 bases). CDR3 in DNA: TGTGCCAGCAGCCGCAGCGGACCCGGGCATACGCAGTATTTT. It translates to CASSRSGPGHTQYF.